A selection of T cell receptor beta chains follows, all from one sample in a study of Tregs in tolerant kidney transplant recipients. Sequenced by immunoSEQ multiplex PCR; TCRdb stores in-frame clones only, minus some. The repertoire includes about 78,000 clones, approximately 90% of them detected once, and 0.34% sits in the top ten. Sequenced material: Tregs from blood, taken before the transplant. These receptors originate from a human donor who received a combined kidney and bone marrow transplant. Both conserved end residues are part of each CDR3. D genes are given only for firm matches. Expanded clones are given a class, and other clones once, few, many or no size at all.

clone size,J gene,V gene,D gene,CDR3 protein,CDR3 DNA
NA,TRBJ2-1,TRBV11-2,TRBD2,CASSQTSGGWDEQFF,TGTGCCAGCAGCCAGACTAGCGGAGGGTGGGATGAGCAGTTCTTC
NA,TRBJ2-3,TRBV19,NA,CASSKGGLGTDTQYF,TGTGCCAGTAGTAAGGGGGGACTGGGCACAGATACGCAGTATTTT
NA,TRBJ1-1,TRBV6-4,NA,CASSDSSPGLLAFF,TGTGCCAGCAGTGACTCATCCCCAGGCCTCCTAGCTTTCTTT
NA,TRBJ2-2,TRBV6-1,TRBD2,CASSEEFGGLASNTGELFF,TGTGCCAGCAGTGAAGAGTTCGGGGGACTAGCGTCGAACACCGGGGAGCTGTTTTTT
NA,TRBJ2-4,TRBV19,NA,CASSRGEIAKNIQYF,TGTGCCAGTAGTAGGGGGGAGATAGCCAAAAACATTCAGTACTTC
NA,TRBJ1-2,TRBV25-1,TRBD1,CASSDTGGQTDLYGYTF,TGTGCCAGCAGTGATACAGGGGGCCAGACCGACCTCTATGGCTACACCTTC
NA,TRBJ2-1,TRBV5-1,NA,CASSLRLGVGGDEQFF,TGCGCCAGCAGCCTTCGGCTAGGGGTCGGAGGGGATGAGCAGTTCTTC
NA,TRBJ2-7,TRBV4-2,TRBD2,CASSQDSTSPYEQYF,TGTGCCAGCAGCCAAGATTCGACTAGCCCCTACGAGCAGTACTTC
NA,TRBJ2-6,TRBV27,NA,CASSLSRLGWANVLTF,TGTGCCAGCAGTTTGTCCAGGCTGGGGTGGGCCAACGTCCTGACTTTC
few,TRBJ2-1,TRBV10-3,TRBD2,CAISPGTSGSSYNEQFF,TGTGCCATCAGCCCCGGGACTAGCGGGAGCTCCTACAATGAGCAGTTCTTC
NA,TRBJ1-1,TRBV28,NA,CASSLLAAPYTEAFF,TGTGCCAGCAGTTTATTGGCAGCTCCTTACACTGAAGCTTTCTTT
NA,TRBJ2-1,TRBV11-2,TRBD1,CASSPRQGQTYNEQFF,TGTGCCAGCAGCCCCCGACAGGGGCAGACCTACAATGAGCAGTTCTTC
once,TRBJ2-7,TRBV7-2,NA,CASRPKRGWGYEQYF,TGTGCCAGCCGGCCCAAGAGGGGGTGGGGCTACGAGCAGTACTTC